These 29 T cell receptor beta chains were sequenced from one sample in a study of somatic mutations in cytotoxic T cells in rheumatoid arthritis. Only in-frame clones appear in the TCRdb table, and some are missing; sequencing was by immunoSEQ multiplex PCR. The table lists 15,000 to 20,000 clones, under 85% of them singletons, with roughly 9.8% in the top ten. The sequenced material came from CD8+ T cells sorted from blood. Every receptor here comes from a man between 18 and 29 years old with rheumatoid arthritis.

CDR3 sequence (DNA): TGTGCCAGTTGGGCGTTCACCGGGGAGCTGTTTTTT. Protein: CASWAFTGELFF. The chain couples TRBV19 to TRBJ2-2; D not resolved. Trimming stripped 8 bases from V and 4 bases from J, with 8 bases between. CDR3 length equals 12 residues. The germline gives CDR1 LNHDA, CDR2 SQIVND (reference sequence). The full variable domain, in which reference TRBV19 and TRBJ2-2 provide the parts outside the CDR3, is DGGITQSPKYLFRKEGQNVTLSCEQNLNHDAMYWYRQDPGQGLRLIYYSQIVNDFQKGDIAEGYSVSREKKESFPLTVTSAQKNPTAFYLCASWAFTGELFFGEGSRLTVL.

The CDR3 bases are TGTGCCAGCAGTCCTCCCTGGACTAGCGGGGAAGAAGAGACCCAGTACTTC. The encoded protein is CASSPPWTSGEEETQYF. This chain connects TRBV2 to TRBJ2-5; 12 nucleotides match TRBD2. Germline loops: CDR1 SNHLY, CDR2 FYNNEI. The CDR3 length is 17 residues. Germline trimming cut 5 bases from V and 3 bases from J; bases unmatched to any gene: 10.

This clone was seen only once. At the DNA level, this CDR3 is encoded by other sequences in the same sample as well. The CDR3 DNA is TGTGCCAGCGGGAGTGGTTCCGGAAACACCATATATTTT. Protein sequence: CASGSGSGNTIYF. This chain joins TRBV11-2 and TRBJ1-3; D remains unclear. The CDR3 spans 13 residues. The germline V gene has CDR1 SGHAT and CDR2 FQNNGV. The V end lost 8 bases, the J end lost 4 bases, and 12 bases lay between the germline ends.

The genes are TRBV2 and TRBJ2-3; 13 nucleotides line up with TRBD2. The CDR3 extends over 16 amino acids. Germline V gene sequence: CDR1 SNHLY, CDR2 FYNNEI. The junction had 9 bases not matched to a gene; V was cut back by 8 bases and J by 4 bases. CDR3 in DNA: TGTGCCAGCGGGACTAGCGGGGTCGATCTATCAGATACGCAGTATTTT. It specifies CASGTSGVDLSDTQYF.

The V gene is TRBV4-2, the J gene TRBJ2-1; possibly TRBD2 for D (5 bases). CDR1 is LGHNA and CDR2 is YNFKEQ in the germline V gene. The CDR3 is 16 amino acids. Trimming left V 0 bases short and J 11 bases short, with 20 bases between. The CDR3: CASSQEHGDTTMKQFF. The CDR3 region has the DNA TGTGCCAGCAGCCAAGAACACGGGGATACTACAATGAAGCAGTTCTTC.

J is TRBJ1-4 and V is TRBV4-2, with a weak D call TRBD1 (6 bases). V shed 0 bases and J shed 8 bases, with 16 bases lying between them. This CDR3 is 16 amino acids long. The germline gives CDR1 LGHNA, CDR2 YNFKEQ. CDR3: CASSQEAGTGTEKLFF. Here the CDR3 DNA reads TGTGCCAGCAGCCAAGAGGCAGGGACCGGGACAGAAAAACTGTTTTTT.

The V and J genes are TRBV9 and TRBJ2-7; D uncertain. CDR3 size: 12 residues. Germline loops: CDR1 SGDLS, CDR2 YYNGEE. Trimming removed 3 bases from V and 7 bases from J, with 11 bases in between. CDR3 sequence reads: CASSATPGEQYF. CDR3 sequence (DNA): TGTGCCAGCAGCGCCACTCCTGGGGAGCAGTACTTC.

This sequence joins TRBV6-1 and TRBJ2-3, with TRBD2 matching 9 bases. The junction had 3 bases not matched to a gene; V was cut back by 1 base and J by 4 bases. The CDR3 spans 15 residues. Germline V CDR1 and CDR2: MNHNS, SASEGT. CDR3: CASSEVSGGADTQYF. In DNA, the CDR3 is TGTGCCAGCAGTGAAGTTAGCGGGGGCGCAGATACGCAGTATTTT.

The chain recombines TRBV7-6 with TRBJ2-7; D not certain. The CDR3 loop spans 12 amino acids. V dropped 4 bases and J dropped 4 bases, with 8 bases sitting between them. CDR1 is SGHVS, CDR2 FNYEAQ, per germline. The CDR3 sequence is CASSSNMYEQYF. The CDR3 DNA reads as TGTGCCAGCAGCTCAAACATGTACGAGCAGTACTTC.

Written as DNA, the CDR3 is TGTGCCAGCAGCCAGATCGGGGGGCTCACGGATACGCAGTATTTT. Amino acid sequence: CASSQIGGLTDTQYF. The chain is built from TRBV14 and TRBJ2-3; perhaps TRBD2 as D (7 bases). CDR1 is SGHDN and CDR2 is FVKESK in the germline V gene. This CDR3 contains 15 residues. Trimming stripped 3 bases from V and 6 bases from J, with 16 bases between. Full variable domain (outside the CDR3, taken from reference TRBV14 and TRBJ2-3): EAGVTQFPSHSVIEKGQTVTLRCDPISGHDNLYWYRRVMGKEIKFLLHFVKESKQDESGMPNNRFLAERTGGTYSTLKVQPAELEDSGVYFCASSQIGGLTDTQYFGPGTRLTVL.

The chain links TRBV15 to TRBJ1-6, with 7 bases aligning to TRBD1. This CDR3 spans 20 amino acids. The ends lost 0 bases at V and 9 bases at J; junction bases unmatched: 20. In germline, CDR1 is LNHNV, CDR2 YYDKDF (reference sequence). The DNA of the CDR3 is TGTGCCACCAGCAGAGATCCCTTTCAACGTTCAGGGGGTGTAGGTTCACCCCTCCACTTT. It encodes CATSRDPFQRSGGVGSPLHF.

The chain links TRBV4-2 to TRBJ1-4, with D uncertain. V was clipped by 3 bases and J by 0 bases, with 11 bases between them. The CDR3 is made up of 16 amino acids. CDR1 and CDR2 from the germline V gene are LGHNA and YNFKEQ. The CDR3 loop is CASSQLRAATNEKLFF. Here the CDR3 DNA reads TGTGCCAGCAGCCAGCTAAGAGCTGCAACTAATGAAAAACTGTTTTTT.

CDR3: CSVEGWDSLQETQYF. CDR3 DNA: TGCAGCGTTGAAGGGTGGGACAGCCTGCAAGAGACCCAGTACTTC. The rearrangement joins TRBV29-1 to TRBJ2-5, with 7 bases lining up with TRBD1. Trimming took 1 base from V and 2 from J; bases not matched to a gene: 7. CDR1 SQVTM and CDR2 ANQGSEA come from the germline V gene. This CDR3 spans 15 amino acids.

The chain links TRBV7-9 to TRBJ2-7; tentative D call: TRBD2 (5 bases). Germline CDR1 reads SEHNR; CDR2 reads FQNEAQ (reference sequence). Trimming cost V 3 bases and J 4 bases, with 13 bases left between them. The CDR3 has 14 amino acids. The CDR3 protein is CASSFTGKTYEQYF. The CDR3 DNA reads TGTGCCAGCAGCTTTACGGGGAAAACTTACGAGCAGTACTTC. The full variable domain, in which reference TRBV7-9 and TRBJ2-7 provide the parts outside the CDR3, is DTGVSQNPRHKITKRGQNVTFRCDPISEHNRLYWYRQTLGQGPEFLTYFQNEAQLEKSRLLSDRFSAERPKGSFSTLEIQRTEQGDSAMYLCASSFTGKTYEQYFGPGTRLTVT.

The chain links TRBV2 to TRBJ1-2; D might be TRBD1 (5 bases). This CDR3 spans 15 amino acids. The germline V gene has CDR1 SNHLY and CDR2 FYNNEI. With 10 bases removed from V and 0 bases from J, the gap between germline ends came to 18 bases. Written as DNA, the CDR3 is TGTGCCACCTTAGTCCGGGACGAGGCTAACTATGGCTACACCTTC. It encodes CATLVRDEANYGYTF.

The chain links TRBV10-3 to TRBJ1-2, with D unclear. CDR1 and CDR2 (germline): ENHRY, SYGVKD. The CDR3 loop spans 12 amino acids. Trimming took 7 bases from V and 4 from J, leaving 10 bases between them. The CDR3 region has the DNA TGTGCCATCACTGACAACACCTATGGCTACACCTTC. Its translation: CAITDNTYGYTF.

DNA of the CDR3: TGTGCCAGCAGCCCCATGGAGGGCACCGGGGAGCTGTTTTTT. It encodes CASSPMEGTGELFF. The chain recombines TRBV9 with TRBJ2-2; D perhaps matches TRBD2 (6 bases). The CDR3 is 14 residues long. V lost 4 bases and J lost 4, with 11 bases in between. CDR1 SGDLS and CDR2 YYNGEE come from the germline V gene. The whole variable domain, remainder taken from reference TRBV9 and TRBJ2-2, is DSGVTQTPKHLITATGQRVTLRCSPRSGDLSVYWYQQSLDQGLQFLIQYYNGEERAKGNILERFSAQQFPDLHSELNLSSLELGDSALYFCASSPMEGTGELFFGEGSRLTVL.

This chain links TRBV9 with TRBJ1-2; the D is unclear. From germline, CDR1 is SGDLS and CDR2 YYNGEE. With 3 bases removed from V and 3 bases from J, the gap between germline ends came to 21 bases. The CDR3 consists of 17 residues. The CDR3 is CASSAVTAGPIYYGYTF. Written as DNA, the CDR3 is TGTGCCAGCAGCGCCGTTACGGCAGGCCCTATTTACTATGGCTACACCTTC.

A few counts support this clone. The V gene is TRBV18, the J gene TRBJ2-7; D is perhaps TRBD1 (6 bases). V dropped 2 bases and J dropped 5 bases, with 16 bases sitting between them. This CDR3 is built from 15 residues. Germline loops: CDR1 KGHSH, CDR2 LQKENI. The CDR3 region is CASSPIGQGPHEQYF. The DNA for the CDR3 is TGTGCCAGCTCACCAATAGGCCAGGGGCCCCACGAGCAGTACTTC.

This chain joins TRBV4-1 and TRBJ1-1; D remains unclear. The V gene lost 2 bases and the J gene lost 3 bases, with 16 bases spanning the gap. Per germline, CDR1 MGHRA and CDR2 YSYEKL. The CDR3 loop spans 16 amino acids. CDR3 sequence reads: CASSQMWPDPYTEAFF. The CDR3 DNA follows: TGCGCCAGCAGCCAAATGTGGCCTGACCCCTACACTGAAGCTTTCTTT.

The CDR3 loop is CASSQERGGQETQYF. As DNA, the CDR3 is TGTGCCAGCAGCCAAGAGCGGGGGGGCCAAGAGACCCAGTACTTC. The chain employs TRBV4-2 and TRBJ2-5; 9 positions agree with TRBD2. CDR3 length equals 15 residues. Trimming took 0 bases from V and 1 from J; bases not matched to a gene: 0. CDR1 is LGHNA and CDR2 is YNFKEQ in the germline V gene.

The V gene is TRBV5-6, the J gene TRBJ2-6; 9 nucleotides align to TRBD1. This CDR3 is 19 amino acids long. CDR1 SGHDT and CDR2 YYEEEE come from the germline V gene. Trimming cost V 3 bases and J 0 bases; bases outside gene matches: 10. DNA for the CDR3: TGTGCCAGCAGCTCGGGACAGGGCCTCTTTCTCTCTGGGGCCAACGTCCTGACTTTC. The encoded protein is CASSSGQGLFLSGANVLTF.

In this sample, this clone turned up a few times. The chain joins TRBV7-9 to TRBJ1-1; no clear D. In germline, CDR1 is SEHNR, CDR2 FQNEAQ (reference sequence). V shed 1 base and J shed 7 bases, with 7 bases lying between them. This CDR3 is 12 amino acids long. DNA for the CDR3: TGTGCCAGCAGCTTAGGCTGGGGTGAAGCTTTCTTT. Amino acid sequence: CASSLGWGEAFF.

This clone was observed a single time. CDR3 sequence reads: CASSPRGHNYGYTF. Here the CDR3 DNA reads TGTGCCAGCAGCCCTCGGGGTCACAACTATGGCTACACCTTC. The chain combines TRBV5-4 with TRBJ1-2; D gene ambiguous. The CDR3 is made up of 14 amino acids. Trimming left V 4 bases short and J 2 bases short, with 12 bases between. Per germline, CDR1 SGHNT and CDR2 YYREEE (reference sequence).

CDR3 sequence reads: CAISQQGANYEQYF. As DNA, the CDR3 is TGTGCCATCAGTCAACAGGGGGCCAATTACGAGCAGTACTTC. The V and J genes are TRBV10-3 and TRBJ2-7; 9 nucleotides match TRBD1. Germline V gene lookup returns CDR1 ENHRY and CDR2 SYGVKD. The CDR3 is made up of 14 amino acids. J gave up 4 bases and V 5 bases, and 6 bases lay outside the gene matches.

The CDR3 protein is CASNPYRAGYTF. The CDR3 DNA reads TGTGCCAGCAACCCTTACCGGGCTGGCTACACCTTC. The chain has TRBV6-6 and TRBJ1-2; D call uncertain. Germline CDR1 and CDR2: MNHNY and SVGAGI (reference sequence). The CDR3 is 12 amino acids. The V and J ends lost 7 bases and 7 bases respectively, with 13 bases between them.

CDR3 DNA: TGTGCTAGTGGGGCAGGGGTGGGAGAGACCCAGTACTTC. This translates into CASGAGVGETQYF. V is TRBV12-5 and J is TRBJ2-5; maybe TRBD1 (6 bases). The ends were cut back, 6 bases at V and 4 bases at J, with 12 bases in the middle. Germline CDR1 and CDR2: LGHNT and FRNRAP. The CDR3 consists of 13 residues. The entire variable domain, with the rest obtained from reference TRBV12-5 and TRBJ2-5, is as follows: DARVTQTPRHKVTEMGQEVTMRCQPILGHNTVFWYRQTMMQGLELLAYFRNRAPLDDSGMPKDRFSAEMPDATLATLKIQPSEPRDSAVYFCASGAGVGETQYFGPGTRLLVL.

The chain is built from TRBV9 and TRBJ1-2; D not certain. The CDR3 runs 16 residues. Trimming took off 4 bases at V and 3 bases at J, with 19 bases between the two ends. Looked up from germline, CDR1 is SGDLS and CDR2 is YYNGEE. CDR3 protein: CASSPPWQKADYGYTF. The CDR3 DNA reads as TGTGCCAGCAGCCCCCCCTGGCAGAAGGCGGACTATGGCTACACCTTC.

The chain uses TRBV10-3 and TRBJ1-6; D is undetermined. CDR3 length equals 13 residues. Germline lookup yields CDR1 ENHRY and CDR2 SYGVKD. Trimming pared 3 bases from V and 5 bases from J, leaving 5 bases between. In DNA form, the CDR3 reads TGTGCCATCAGTGACCTGGATAATTCACCCCTCCACTTT. Protein: CAISDLDNSPLHF.